The entry below gives a single T cell receptor beta chain sequence along with its context. Its specificity is not known. This specimen belongs to a study of OX40 agonist ivuxolimab in advanced cancers. At the level of the study: Patients in dose escalation had liver, melanoma, kidney or head and neck cancers.

Autoimmune disease history or systemic immunosuppression meant exclusion. The repertoire was sequenced with immunoSEQ multiplex PCR; TCRdb's copy has only in-frame clones and lacks some. Here the sample spans tens of thousands of clones, about 91% being singletons. Notes on the study in general: Low normalized T-cell clonal expansion was also seen in some nonresponders. At 0.1 to 3.0 mg/kg, CD4+ and CD8+ blood T cells expanded clonally by week 6.

V was clipped by 0 bases and J by 0 bases, with 10 bases between them. The CDR3 consists of 16 residues. Germline CDR1 reads SGDLS; CDR2 reads YYNGEE. The chain recombines TRBV9 with TRBJ2-1; D remains ambiguous. This receptor was obtained from an adult with an advanced solid tumor such as melanoma, head and neck, liver or kidney cancer. This specimen was CD4+ or CD8+ T cells sorted from blood, taken in a trial of the OX40 agonist ivuxolimab. CDR3 bases: TGTGCCAGCAGCGTAGCATGGCTTAGCTCCTACAATGAGCAGTTCTTC. Its protein is CASSVAWLSSYNEQFF.